These T cell receptor beta chains were read from a single sample in a study of cytomegalovirus exposure and HLA in healthy donors. TCRdb's copy holds only in-frame clones and misses some; the assay was immunoSEQ multiplex PCR. The sample records about 64,000 clones, approximately 95% being singletons. Sequencing was done on a sample of PBMCs. Source of these receptors: a woman younger than 30 in good health and CMV-seropositive. The CDR3 runs from the conserved cysteine through the conserved F or W. The D gene is left open where the match is weak. Clone sizes are given selectively: once, few, many, or a class where the clone is expanded.

v_call: TRBV7-8; d_call: .; j_call: TRBJ1-1; clone_size: once; cdr3_aa: CASQRSAGPGNTEAFF; cdr3_nt: TGTGCCAGCCAACGCTCGGCGGGACCAGGGAACACTGAAGCTTTCTTT
v_call: TRBV4-1; d_call: TRBD2; j_call: TRBJ2-1; clone_size: .; cdr3_aa: CASSQDVAGWEQFF; cdr3_nt: TGCGCCAGCAGCCAAGATGTAGCGGGATGGGAGCAGTTCTTC
v_call: TRBV7-9; d_call: TRBD2; j_call: TRBJ2-3; clone_size: .; cdr3_aa: CASSLAERGYTDTQYF; cdr3_nt: TGTGCCAGCAGCTTAGCGGAGCGGGGGTACACAGATACGCAGTATTTT
v_call: TRBV7-7; d_call: TRBD1; j_call: TRBJ2-3; clone_size: once; cdr3_aa: CASSFTGGDTQYF; cdr3_nt: TGTGCCAGCAGCTTTACAGGGGGGGATACGCAGTATTTT
v_call: TRBV5-8; d_call: .; j_call: TRBJ1-1; clone_size: once; cdr3_aa: CASTTGLGTEAFF; cdr3_nt: TGTGCCAGCACCACGGGTCTTGGGACTGAAGCTTTCTTT
v_call: TRBV19; d_call: .; j_call: TRBJ1-1; clone_size: .; cdr3_aa: CASIDRVNTEAFF; cdr3_nt: TGTGCCAGTATTGATCGGGTGAACACTGAAGCTTTCTTT
v_call: TRBV6-4; d_call: TRBD1; j_call: TRBJ1-5; clone_size: .; cdr3_aa: CASSDPWTGANSNQPQHF; cdr3_nt: TGTGCCAGCAGTGACCCCTGGACAGGCGCAAATAGCAATCAGCCCCAGCATTTT
v_call: TRBV5-1; d_call: TRBD1; j_call: TRBJ1-1; clone_size: .; cdr3_aa: CASSSMDRRNTEAFF; cdr3_nt: TGCGCCAGCAGCTCGATGGACAGGCGAAACACTGAAGCTTTCTTT
v_call: TRBV28; d_call: .; j_call: TRBJ1-4; clone_size: once; cdr3_aa: CASRRHGDGEKLFF; cdr3_nt: TGTGCCAGCAGAAGACATGGCGATGGAGAAAAACTGTTTTTT
v_call: TRBV9; d_call: TRBD2; j_call: TRBJ2-1; clone_size: .; cdr3_aa: CASSVGGGAYNEQFF; cdr3_nt: TGTGCCAGCAGCGTAGGCGGGGGGGCCTACAATGAGCAGTTCTTC
v_call: TRBV5-1; d_call: .; j_call: TRBJ1-5; clone_size: once; cdr3_aa: CASSLGGESQPQHF; cdr3_nt: TGCGCCAGCAGCTTGGGGGGGGAGAGCCAGCCCCAGCATTTT
v_call: TRBV2; d_call: TRBD1; j_call: TRBJ1-1; clone_size: .; cdr3_aa: CASSDGDRGVAEAFF; cdr3_nt: TGTGCCAGCAGTGATGGGGACAGGGGGGTCGCTGAAGCTTTCTTT
v_call: TRBV5-1; d_call: .; j_call: TRBJ2-1; clone_size: .; cdr3_aa: CASSVSGYNEQFF; cdr3_nt: TGCGCCAGCAGTGTTAGCGGTTACAATGAGCAGTTCTTC
v_call: TRBV11-2; d_call: TRBD1; j_call: TRBJ2-2; clone_size: .; cdr3_aa: CASSFGTVNTGELFF; cdr3_nt: TGTGCCAGCAGCTTTGGGACAGTGAACACCGGGGAGCTGTTTTTT
v_call: TRBV28; d_call: TRBD1; j_call: TRBJ1-2; clone_size: .; cdr3_aa: CASSLEQGAYGYTF; cdr3_nt: TGTGCCAGCAGTTTAGAGCAGGGGGCGTATGGCTACACCTTC
v_call: TRBV28; d_call: .; j_call: TRBJ2-5; clone_size: once; cdr3_aa: CASSFPRPRETQYF; cdr3_nt: TGTGCCAGCAGTTTCCCCAGACCCAGGGAGACCCAGTACTTC
v_call: TRBV5-6; d_call: TRBD2; j_call: TRBJ2-1; clone_size: .; cdr3_aa: CASREGNGTSGSYGEQFF; cdr3_nt: TGTGCCAGCAGGGAGGGAAACGGGACTAGCGGGAGTTATGGTGAGCAGTTCTTC
v_call: TRBV7-9; d_call: TRBD1; j_call: TRBJ2-1; clone_size: .; cdr3_aa: CASSLAWDRDYNEQFF; cdr3_nt: TGTGCCAGCAGCTTAGCGTGGGACAGGGACTACAATGAGCAGTTCTTC
v_call: TRBV2; d_call: .; j_call: TRBJ2-1; clone_size: .; cdr3_aa: CASSESNTPFF; cdr3_nt: TGTGCCAGCAGTGAAAGCAATACCCCGTTCTTC
v_call: TRBV9; d_call: TRBD2; j_call: TRBJ2-5; clone_size: .; cdr3_aa: CASSVATSGRAGETQYF; cdr3_nt: TGTGCCAGCAGCGTAGCGACTAGCGGGAGGGCTGGAGAGACCCAGTACTTC
v_call: TRBV27; d_call: .; j_call: TRBJ1-4; clone_size: once; cdr3_aa: CASSSEPGQDEKLFF; cdr3_nt: TGTGCCAGCAGTTCAGAACCGGGACAAGATGAAAAACTGTTTTTT
v_call: TRBV29-1; d_call: .; j_call: TRBJ1-5; clone_size: .; cdr3_aa: CSVGQFNQPQHF; cdr3_nt: TGCAGCGTTGGACAGTTTAATCAGCCCCAGCATTTT
v_call: TRBV7-2; d_call: TRBD1; j_call: TRBJ2-1; clone_size: .; cdr3_aa: CASSLTGAAPVMSYNEQFF; cdr3_nt: TGTGCCAGCAGCTTGACAGGGGCCGCACCCGTGATGTCCTACAATGAGCAGTTCTTC
v_call: TRBV25-1; d_call: .; j_call: TRBJ2-1; clone_size: .; cdr3_aa: CASSESVREQFF; cdr3_nt: TGTGCCAGCAGTGAATCTGTCCGGGAGCAGTTCTTC
v_call: TRBV19; d_call: TRBD1; j_call: TRBJ2-4; clone_size: .; cdr3_aa: CASSVNRGDIQYF; cdr3_nt: TGTGCCAGTAGTGTCAACAGGGGGGACATTCAGTACTTC
v_call: TRBV5-1; d_call: .; j_call: TRBJ2-3; clone_size: .; cdr3_aa: CASRYRETDTQYF; cdr3_nt: TGCGCCAGCAGGTATCGGGAAACAGATACGCAGTATTTT
v_call: TRBV10-2; d_call: TRBD1; j_call: TRBJ2-1; clone_size: .; cdr3_aa: CASEGQGPYNEQFF; cdr3_nt: TGCGCCAGCGAAGGACAGGGGCCTTACAATGAGCAGTTCTTC
v_call: TRBV29-1; d_call: .; j_call: TRBJ1-5; clone_size: .; cdr3_aa: CSVAKGQGENQPQHF; cdr3_nt: TGCAGCGTTGCCAAAGGGCAGGGTGAAAATCAGCCCCAGCATTTT
v_call: TRBV7-2; d_call: TRBD1; j_call: TRBJ2-7; clone_size: .; cdr3_aa: CASSYRGLGTYEQYF; cdr3_nt: TGTGCCAGCAGCTACAGGGGGCTCGGCACTTACGAGCAGTACTTC
v_call: TRBV5-4; d_call: TRBD2; j_call: TRBJ2-3; clone_size: .; cdr3_aa: CASSVLAGGDTQYF; cdr3_nt: TGTGCCAGCAGCGTACTAGCGGGAGGAGATACGCAGTATTTT
v_call: TRBV7-9; d_call: TRBD1; j_call: TRBJ1-3; clone_size: .; cdr3_aa: CASSLAQGASGNTIYF; cdr3_nt: TGTGCCAGCAGCTTAGCGCAGGGGGCTTCTGGAAACACCATATATTTT
v_call: TRBV27; d_call: TRBD2; j_call: TRBJ2-1; clone_size: once; cdr3_aa: CASSPVTSVHNEQFF; cdr3_nt: TGTGCCAGCAGTCCTGTTACTAGCGTCCACAATGAGCAGTTCTTC
v_call: TRBV29-1; d_call: .; j_call: TRBJ1-2; clone_size: .; cdr3_aa: CSVGGSTESYGYTF; cdr3_nt: TGCAGCGTGGGGGGATCGACAGAGTCATATGGCTACACCTTC
v_call: TRBV7-6; d_call: .; j_call: TRBJ2-3; clone_size: .; cdr3_aa: CASSPRASVSTDTQYF; cdr3_nt: TGTGCCAGCAGCCCTCGGGCTAGCGTTAGCACAGATACGCAGTATTTT
v_call: TRBV6-5; d_call: .; j_call: TRBJ1-1; clone_size: .; cdr3_aa: CASSANPQNTEAFF; cdr3_nt: TGTGCCAGCAGTGCCAACCCACAGAACACTGAAGCTTTCTTT
v_call: TRBV9; d_call: TRBD2; j_call: TRBJ2-5; clone_size: .; cdr3_aa: CASSTSGGQETQYF; cdr3_nt: TGTGCCAGCAGCACTAGCGGGGGCCAAGAGACCCAGTACTTC
v_call: TRBV19; d_call: .; j_call: TRBJ2-1; clone_size: .; cdr3_aa: CATKSGSSYNEQFF; cdr3_nt: TGTGCCACGAAATCCGGGAGCTCCTACAATGAGCAGTTCTTC
v_call: TRBV7-8; d_call: .; j_call: TRBJ1-6; clone_size: .; cdr3_aa: CASSLGGVSSPLHF; cdr3_nt: TGTGCCAGCAGCTTAGGAGGAGTAAGCTCACCCCTCCACTTT
v_call: TRBV7-3; d_call: TRBD2; j_call: TRBJ2-2; clone_size: .; cdr3_aa: CASSLSLGSGGQLFF; cdr3_nt: TGTGCCAGCAGCTTGAGCTTAGGGAGCGGGGGTCAGCTGTTTTTT